Here is one TCR beta chain with its context. Which antigen it targets is not known. No much larger clonotype is one base removed from it; base qualities were not supplied. The sample belongs to a study of Ad26.COV2.S vaccination and SARS-CoV-2 variants (dated by TCRdb to about 2021). Background for the entire study: The specificity and breadth of SARS-CoV-2-reactive T cell receptors after Ad26.COV2.S vaccination were assessed by TCRbeta repertoire sequencing. The TCR-sequenced set comprised about 32 samples: around 20 Ad26.COV2.S vaccine recipients, 5 placebo recipients and 8 SARS-CoV-2 convalescent individuals.

The immunoSEQ Assay was the method used to sequence TCRbeta CDR3 regions. After extraction, genomic DNA underwent amplification by bias-controlled multiplex PCR, followed by high-throughput sequencing. The study's own analysis went as follows. Collapsing and filtering of sequences were performed to quantify the absolute abundance of each unique TCRbeta CDR3 region. Usable DNA was measured by amplifying reference genes present in all nucleated cells, and TCRbeta template counts were normalized to that usable DNA to estimate T cell fraction. Repertoire TCRs were annotated as SARS-CoV-2-specific when V gene, CDR3 amino acid sequence and J gene were exactly matched to a known reactive TCR set. The reference SARS-CoV-2 TCR set was obtained from MIRA and was filtered for enrichment in COVID-19-positive ImmuneCODE repertoires, whereby public or cross-reactive TCRs were removed. Using the MIRA antigens, annotated TCRs were further analysed by specific ORF or by position within an ORF. Breadth was defined as the number of annotated unique rearrangements divided by the total number of unique productive rearrangements, and depth was defined as the summed frequency of the annotated unique rearrangements. TCR breadth was compared between groups using two-sided Wilcoxon rank-sum tests. TCRdb provides this immuneACCESS table in a form limited to in-frame rearrangements. Some clones are lacking; in checked studies, under half of them reflect an unresolved V gene, and why the rest are absent is not known. Clone size and V and J calls were adopted from that table, with D and trimming inferred from the DNA. The sample yields 100,000 or so clones; 80% were counted once. Roughly 17% of the sample rests with the top ten.

According to the study, the label for this sample's time point signals: individuals recovered from natural SARS-CoV-2 infection. The study at large found these results: Ad26.COV2.S recipients had higher spike-specific TCR breadth than placebo recipients (P = 0.0014). After vaccination, substantial breadth of spike-specific CD8+ and CD4+ T cell responses was reported. The authors noted that total T cell responses may have been underestimated by the TCR breadth and depth analyses. Non-spike TCR breadth was comparable between vaccine and placebo recipients, consistent with the vaccine containing only spike.

The germline V gene sets CDR1 to SGHVS and CDR2 to FNYEAQ. The CDR3 runs 15 residues from the cysteine to the phenylalanine. Left in the record is the CDR3 DNA by itself, 45 bases read in frame from the first base. V is cut back by 5 bases and J by 5 bases, with 11 bases in the junction unmatched. The chain joins TRBV7-6 to TRBJ2-7; TRBD2 aligns with 8 central bases. Specimen: peripheral blood, collected after recovery from COVID-19. The clonotype comes from a human donor who had recovered from COVID-19. In nucleotides, the sequence is TGTGCCAGCAGCCCTACGCGACCCGGGGGGGACGAGCAGTACTTC. It translates as CASSPTRPGGDEQYF.